This T cell receptor (beta chain) comes out of a study of CD8 T cells in ankylosing spondylitis. Each CDR3 protein is one row after TCRdb ran MiXCR on the 5' RACE reads. The sample lists some 330,000 distinct CDR3 sequences, 7% to 9% seen once, with approximately 15% in the top ten. Comment on this clonotype: The antigen is not known.

CDR1 SNHLY and CDR2 FYNNEI come from the germline V gene. The V end lost 8 bases, the J end lost 5 bases, and 12 bases lay between the germline ends. This CDR3 comprises 12 residues. Study-level findings and limits: What seemed typical of ankylosing spondylitis blood was a TCR beta motif built from under 10 highly homologous variants.

The sample taken for sequencing was blood, either unsorted or a sorted T cell fraction (not recorded which). The TCR was taken from a male donor with ankylosing spondylitis. The rearrangement joins TRBV2 to TRBJ2-5; D gene unclear. The CDR3 DNA follows: TGTGCCAGCTCGCGGACCGCGGAGACCCAGTACTTC. Encoded protein: CASSRTAETQYF.